This T cell receptor beta chain was recorded in a study of blood T cell repertoires in COVID-19. For the study at large: The cDNA or gDNA used as material had been derived from T cells, B-cell-depleted T cells, or PBMCs.

The germline V and J ends were trimmed by 1 base and 2 bases, with 14 bases remaining between them. The CDR3 is 16 amino acids. Germline CDR1 and CDR2: SGHVS and FQNEAQ. Under the authors' procedure: Estimation of nucleated cell counts relied on the amplification of reference gene primers. Sequencing was performed with immunoSEQ multiplex PCR; in TCRdb, only in-frame clones are kept and a portion is missing. V, J and clone size are those of that table, while D and trimming were read from the DNA. The sample yields more than 150,000 clones, roughly 81% seen once. This clone was counted only a few times.

The source material was peripheral blood. The chain couples TRBV7-8 to TRBJ1-2; the D gene is possibly TRBD1 (5 bases). The receptor was isolated from a woman aged 80 or older with COVID-19, enrolled during active disease. CDR3 DNA: TGTGCCAGCAGCTTAGGCGGTCGGCAGGGAAACTATGGCTACACCTTC. Translation: CASSLGGRQGNYGYTF.